This entry lists 17 T cell receptor beta chains sequenced from one sample in a study of CDR3 diversity in severe acne. TCRdb reprocessed the PCR reads with MiXCR, giving one entry per CDR3 protein. The sample shows 65,000 to 95,000 distinct CDR3 sequences, 50% to 65% of them seen only once. Sequenced: blood. The receptor set was obtained from a male donor in good health, without acne.

The chain is built from TRBV5-6 and TRBJ2-7; no reliable D call. Germline V gene lookup returns CDR1 SGHDT and CDR2 YYEEEE. The CDR3 length is 12 residues. Trimming pared 4 bases from V and 6 bases from J, leaving 11 bases between. The CDR3 DNA follows: TGTGCCAGCAGCCAGAGGACCAGCGAGCAGTACTTC. Its protein is CASSQRTSEQYF.

V usage is TRBV7-2 and J usage is TRBJ1-1; 8 bases are a match to TRBD1. There are 14 residues in the CDR3. V was pared by 5 bases and J by 7 bases, with 9 bases of the junction left unmatched. Germline V gene sequence: CDR1 SGHTA, CDR2 FQGNSA. The CDR3 DNA sequence: TGTGCCAGCAGCAGACAGACAGGGGAGGGTGAAGCTTTCTTT. It translates to CASSRQTGEGEAFF.

The chain carries TRBV7-9 and TRBJ2-7; 9 bases are shared with TRBD1. Germline V CDR1 and CDR2: SEHNR, FQNEAQ (reference sequence). V dropped 5 bases and J dropped 5; count of bases not matched to a gene: 7. The CDR3 consists of 14 residues. In nucleotides, the CDR3 is TGTGCCAGCAGCCCTGGACAGGGGTCGAACGAGCAGTACTTC. Its protein product is CASSPGQGSNEQYF. Filled out from reference TRBV7-9 and TRBJ2-7, the complete variable domain reads DTGVSQNPRHKITKRGQNVTFRCDPISEHNRLYWYRQTLGQGPEFLTYFQNEAQLEKSRLLSDRFSAERPKGSFSTLEIQRTEQGDSAMYLCASSPGQGSNEQYFGPGTRLTVT.

A word on this clonotype: It is unclear where the CDR3 begins or ends on the DNA, so no DNA is shown, and the CDR3 is as TCRdb lists it. The rearrangement joins TRBV5-1 to TRBJ2-5; TRBD1, the table's D call, was not compared with the DNA. Germline loops: CDR1 SGHRS, CDR2 YFSETQ. The CDR3 is 24 residues long, ends included. This CDR3 is CASSLAVSSNYGYTFGSGIETQYF.

V usage is TRBV5-4 and J usage is TRBJ2-7; 9 bases match TRBD1. Germline V CDR1 and CDR2: SGHNT, YYREEE (reference sequence). The CDR3 is 14 residues long. The ends lost 3 bases at V and 6 bases at J; junction bases unmatched: 7. CDR3 bases: TGTGCCAGCAGCTCCCGGACAGGGGTTACCGAGCAGTACTTC. It encodes CASSSRTGVTEQYF.

There are many counts of this clonotype. This chain links TRBV2 with TRBJ2-7; possible D gene TRBD1, 6 bases. V lost 6 bases and J lost 0, with 12 bases in between. Germline V gene data show CDR1 as SNHLY and CDR2 as FYNNEI. CDR3 length: 14 amino acids. The CDR3 spells CASRRQESSYEQYF. In DNA form, the CDR3 reads TGTGCCAGCAGGCGACAGGAAAGCTCCTACGAGCAGTACTTC.

This clonotype was seen more than once but under ten times. This chain joins TRBV9 and TRBJ1-1; D ambiguous. CDR3 size: 15 residues. Germline CDR1 is SGDLS and CDR2 is YYNGEE. Trimming left V 3 bases short and J 1 base short, with 13 bases between. The CDR3 region is CASSALPRGNTEAFF. The DNA of the CDR3 is TGTGCCAGCAGCGCGCTCCCCCGGGGGAACACTGAAGCTTTCTTT.

Remarks on this clonotype: Relative to the germline gene, one junction end is altered; a read error may explain this. This rearrangement joins TRBV4-1 to TRBJ2-7; no definite D call. There are 11 residues in the CDR3. Germline loops: CDR1 MGHRA, CDR2 YSYEKL. CDR3 sequence: CASSPNTGQYF. DNA of the CDR3: TGTGCCAGCAGCCCAAATACGGGGCAGTACTTC.

V usage is TRBV20-1 and J usage is TRBJ2-7; D ambiguous. The CDR3 runs 16 residues. The ends were cut back, 6 bases at V and 4 bases at J, with 25 bases in the middle. Germline-derived CDR1 and CDR2 are DFQATT and SNEGSKA (reference sequence). CDR3 protein: CSAVLSTVRGSYEQYF. CDR3 nucleotide sequence: TGCAGTGCCGTGCTCTCCACCGTCCGAGGTAGTTACGAGCAGTACTTC.

This clonotype has at least ten counts. The gene calls are TRBV12-3 or TRBV12-4 and TRBJ2-7; 13 bases map to TRBD2. The CDR3 covers 16 residues. The trim removed 1 base at V and 5 bases at J, leaving 5 bases unmatched. CDR3 in amino acids: CASSLEGLAGLHEQYF. The CDR3 nucleotides are TGTGCCAGCAGTTTAGAGGGACTAGCGGGATTACACGAGCAGTACTTC.

The chain recombines TRBV20-1 with TRBJ2-1; unclear D gene. The ends were cut back, 0 bases at V and 3 bases at J, with 21 bases in the middle. This CDR3 has 18 amino acids. Germline assignment: CDR1 DFQATT and CDR2 SNEGSKA (reference sequence). The CDR3, as DNA: TGCAGTGCTAGAGATCCTAACAGCTCTAACTATGGCTACAATGAGCAGTTCTTC. Protein product: CSARDPNSSNYGYNEQFF.

Points on this clonotype: This may come from a read error, since a much larger clone is one base off. V usage is TRBV30 and J usage is TRBJ2-4; maybe TRBD2 (5 bases). Germline V gives CDR1 GTSNPN, CDR2 SVGIG (reference sequence). This CDR3 has 15 amino acids. CDR3 protein: CARDGRGVAKTIQYF. The CDR3 DNA reads as TGTGCCAGAGACGGCCGGGGTGTAGCTAAAACCATTCAGTACTTC.

The chain has TRBV5-1 and TRBJ1-4, with D perhaps TRBD1 (5 bases). The CDR3 runs 15 residues. Germline CDR1 SGHRS, CDR2 YFSETQ. The ends were cut back, 4 bases at V and 6 bases at J, with 16 bases in the middle. As DNA, the CDR3 is TGCGCCAGCAGCCAAAGCACCAGGGTAGATGAAAAACTGTTTTTT. Encoded protein: CASSQSTRVDEKLFF.

This clonotype is deemed medium-sized (0.01 to 0.1%). This chain uses TRBV20-1 with TRBJ2-3; tentative D call: TRBD1 (5 bases). Between the trimmed V and J ends, which lost 3 bases and 1 base, there was a span of 5 bases. This CDR3 contains 12 residues. CDR1 is DFQATT, CDR2 SNEGSKA, per germline (reference sequence). CDR3: CSARTGTDTQYF. The CDR3 DNA follows: TGCAGTGCTAGGACAGGCACAGATACGCAGTATTTT.

This clonotype appeared a few times. The chain has TRBV19 and TRBJ1-2; D is perhaps TRBD1 (5 bases). In germline, CDR1 is LNHDA, CDR2 SQIVND (reference sequence). The length of the CDR3 is 10 residues. V was trimmed by 8 bases and J by 4 bases, leaving 5 bases between them. CDR3 DNA: TGTGCCAGTGGGGGCTATGGCTACACCTTC. It codes for CASGGYGYTF. Using reference TRBV19 and TRBJ1-2 for the parts outside the CDR3, the full variable domain is DGGITQSPKYLFRKEGQNVTLSCEQNLNHDAMYWYRQDPGQGLRLIYYSQIVNDFQKGDIAEGYSVSREKKESFPLTVTSAQKNPTAFYLCASGGYGYTFGSGTRLTVV.

V is TRBV5-1 and J is TRBJ2-7; the match to TRBD2 covers 7 bases. The germline V gene encodes CDR1 SGHRS and CDR2 YFSETQ. V shed 3 bases and J 1 base; nucleotides not matched to a gene: 10. This CDR3 region has 16 residues. CDR3 loop: CASSYGGSPPSYEQYF. The CDR3 DNA reads as TGCGCCAGCAGCTACGGGGGGAGCCCACCTTCCTACGAGCAGTACTTC.

This sequence joins TRBV7-9 and TRBJ2-5; perhaps TRBD1 as D (7 bases). This CDR3 comprises 16 residues. In germline, CDR1 is SEHNR, CDR2 FQNEAQ (reference sequence). Trimming pared 5 bases from V and 5 bases from J, leaving 21 bases between. The CDR3 DNA reads TGTGCCAGCAGCCGACGACAGGGCGGGACGTGGGAGACCCAGTACTTC. Its translation is CASSRRQGGTWETQYF.